These 22 T cell receptor beta chains originate from one sample sequenced in a study of cytomegalovirus exposure and HLA in healthy donors. This PCR relied on a set of 60 Vbeta primers and 13 Jbeta primers. TCRdb's table, derived via immunoSEQ multiplex PCR, lists solely in-frame clones and lacks some. The data show roughly 200,000 clones, with about 83% seen just once and approximately 2.9% held by the top ten. The specimen was PBMCs. Receptors were obtained from a female donor in good health and CMV-seronegative.

This chain connects TRBV7-9 to TRBJ2-3; 14 nucleotides align to TRBD2. J was trimmed by 6 bases and V by 3 bases; bases with no gene match: 5. There are 16 residues in the CDR3. Per germline, CDR1 SEHNR and CDR2 FQNEAQ (reference sequence). The CDR3 sequence is CASSFGTSGSADTQYF. CDR3 sequence (DNA): TGTGCCAGCAGCTTCGGGACTAGCGGGAGTGCTGATACGCAGTATTTT.

This chain joins TRBV7-2 and TRBJ2-7; 7 bases map to TRBD2. Germline CDR1 and CDR2: SGHTA and FQGNSA. V dropped 0 bases and J dropped 6; count of bases not matched to a gene: 2. The CDR3 spans 13 residues. Here the CDR3 reads CASSLAGGVEQYF. The CDR3 region has the DNA TGTGCCAGCAGCTTAGCGGGGGGGGTCGAGCAGTACTTC.

V gene TRBV2 combines with J gene TRBJ2-1, with 10 bases fitting TRBD1. J lost 6 bases, V lost 11 bases, and 7 bases had no gene match. Germline CDR1 is SNHLY and CDR2 is FYNNEI. This CDR3 contains 13 residues. The CDR3 sequence: CAGEDRGSNEQFF. The CDR3 bases are TGTGCCGGGGAGGACAGGGGGTCCAATGAGCAGTTCTTC.

CDR3 DNA sequence: TGTGCCAGCAGCCACAGGGATTTGAAGACCCAGTACTTC. This translates into CASSHRDLKTQYF. The V call is TRBV7-9, the J call TRBJ2-5; TRBD1 is a possible D gene (6 bases). CDR1 and CDR2 (germline): SEHNR, FQNEAQ (reference sequence). The length of the CDR3 is 13 residues. Between the trimmed V and J ends, which lost 5 bases and 6 bases, there was a span of 13 bases.

The chain joins TRBV6-5 to TRBJ1-1; weak D call: TRBD1 (6 bases). From germline, CDR1 is MNHEY and CDR2 SVGAGI. V was pared by 5 bases and J by 5 bases, with 12 bases between. The CDR3 contains 13 residues. The CDR3 sequence: CASSRGGDTEAFF. CDR3 sequence (DNA): TGTGCCAGCAGTCGAGGGGGGGATACTGAAGCTTTCTTT.

This clone was seen a few times. CDR3 bases: TGTGCCAGCAGTATACAGGGTCGGGAGACCCAGTACTTC. Protein product: CASSIQGRETQYF. The V gene is TRBV27, the J gene TRBJ2-5, with D perhaps TRBD1 (6 bases). Germline CDR1 and CDR2: MNHEY and SMNVEV (reference sequence). The V end lost 5 bases, the J end lost 5 bases, and 12 bases lay between the germline ends. CDR3 length equals 13 residues.

This clone was seen only once. V gene TRBV11-3 combines with J gene TRBJ2-1; TRBD2 matches 12 bases. Germline V CDR1 and CDR2: SGHNT, YENEEA. The CDR3 spans 16 residues. V lost 7 bases, J lost 0 bases, and 4 bases stayed unmatched. CDR3 sequence: CASKLAGGDSYNEQFF. As DNA, the CDR3 is TGTGCCAGCAAACTAGCGGGGGGCGACTCCTACAATGAGCAGTTCTTC.

The chain has TRBV20-1 and TRBJ2-7; TRBD2 matches at 7 bases. The CDR3 is 11 residues long. From germline, CDR1 is DFQATT and CDR2 SNEGSKA (reference sequence). The J segment lost 5 bases and the V segment lost 6 bases, leaving 4 bases of the junction unmatched. CDR3 loop: CSAQRDDEQYF. Written as DNA, the CDR3 is TGCAGTGCGCAGCGGGACGACGAGCAGTACTTC.

In its sample, this clone was seen a few times. The chain employs TRBV10-3 and TRBJ1-6; 9 bases map to TRBD1. Per germline, CDR1 ENHRY and CDR2 SYGVKD. The CDR3 runs 15 residues. The ends lost 6 bases at V and 9 bases at J; junction bases unmatched: 9. The CDR3 coding sequence is TGTGCCATCAGAGCCTCGGGACAGGGACCTTCACCCCTCCACTTT. The encoded protein is CAIRASGQGPSPLHF.

This clone was observed a handful of times. The chain couples TRBV7-3 to TRBJ2-7; D perhaps matches TRBD2 (6 bases). The CDR3 consists of 14 residues. Per germline, CDR1 SGHTA and CDR2 FQGTGA. The germline V and J ends were trimmed by 5 bases and 5 bases, with 16 bases remaining between them. For the CDR3, the DNA is TGTGCCAGCAGCCCAATCGGGGGAGATGACGAGCAGTACTTC. Translating it yields CASSPIGGDDEQYF.

The CDR3 loop is CASSYLPAYNEQFF. In DNA form, the CDR3 reads TGCGCCAGCAGCTACCTGCCGGCCTACAATGAGCAGTTCTTC. The rearrangement links TRBV5-1 to TRBJ2-1; D ambiguous. Germline V lookup: CDR1 SGHRS, CDR2 YFSETQ. Trimming left V 3 bases short and J 2 bases short, with 9 bases between. The CDR3 is made up of 14 amino acids.

The J gene is TRBJ1-2, the V gene TRBV2; 9 bases are a match to TRBD1. The trim removed 7 bases at V and 5 bases at J, leaving 14 bases unmatched. Germline V gives CDR1 SNHLY, CDR2 FYNNEI. The CDR3 length is 16 residues. The DNA of the CDR3 is TGTGCCAGCATCAAAGCGGAGGGACAGGGACTTTATGGCTACACCTTC. Translated, it gives CASIKAEGQGLYGYTF.

The chain joins TRBV18 to TRBJ1-5; TRBD1 matches at 8 bases. Germline CDR1 KGHSH, CDR2 LQKENI. V dropped 3 bases and J dropped 6; count of bases not matched to a gene: 4. The CDR3 covers 14 residues. The CDR3, as DNA: TGTGCCAGCTCACCGGCAGGGGGCGGTCAGCCCCAGCATTTT. Translating it yields CASSPAGGGQPQHF. The variable domain in full, with the rest retrieved from reference TRBV18 and TRBJ1-5, is NAGVMQNPRHLVRRRGQEARLRCSPMKGHSHVYWYRQLPEEGLKFMVYLQKENIIDESGMPKERFSAEFPKEGPSILRIQQVVRGDSAAYFCASSPAGGGQPQHFGDGTRLSIL.

The V gene is TRBV18, the J gene TRBJ1-2; D not resolved. The V and J ends lost 5 bases and 1 base respectively, with 11 bases between them. The CDR3 is 14 amino acids. Germline V CDR1 and CDR2: KGHSH, LQKENI. The CDR3 sequence: CASSDTGLNYGYTF. CDR3 coding DNA: TGTGCCAGCTCAGACACCGGCCTTAACTATGGCTACACCTTC.

This chain links TRBV5-1 with TRBJ1-4; tentative D call: TRBD1 (5 bases). Between the trimmed V and J ends, which lost 7 bases and 7 bases, there was a span of 14 bases. The germline CDR1 and CDR2 sequences are SGHRS and YFSETQ. The CDR3 covers 13 residues. CDR3 DNA sequence: TGCGCCAGCCGCCTATCTCAGGGTGAAAAACTGTTTTTT. Translated: CASRLSQGEKLFF.

This chain links TRBV7-3 with TRBJ2-1, with TRBD2 matching 11 bases. CDR1 is SGHTA and CDR2 is FQGTGA in the germline V gene. The CDR3 is 15 residues long. With V trimmed by 5 bases and J by 6 bases, 6 bases remained unmatched. The CDR3 DNA is TGTGCCAGCAGCCAACTAGCGGGAGAGAGCAATGAGCAGTTCTTC. Residues: CASSQLAGESNEQFF. Complete variable domain (other parts from reference TRBV7-3 and TRBJ2-1): GAGVSQTPSNKVTEKGKYVELRCDPISGHTALYWYRQSLGQGPEFLIYFQGTGAADDSGLPNDRFFAVRPEGSVSTLKIQRTERGDSAVYLCASSQLAGESNEQFFGPGTRLTVL.

CDR3 amino acids: CASRAGTRGEKLFF. Written as DNA, the CDR3 is TGTGCCAGCAGGGCCGGGACCAGGGGTGAAAAACTGTTTTTT. The genes are TRBV6-5 and TRBJ1-4; a possible D gene is TRBD1 (6 bases). Germline V gene sequence: CDR1 MNHEY, CDR2 SVGAGI. The CDR3 runs 14 residues. V lost 6 bases and J lost 7, with 15 bases in between.

This clone has just a few counts. This chain connects TRBV28 to TRBJ2-3, with TRBD1 as a possible D gene (5 bases). CDR1 is MDHEN, CDR2 SYDVKM, per germline. Trimming cost V 3 bases and J 4 bases, with 11 bases left between them. The CDR3 runs to 14 residues. CDR3 DNA sequence: TGTGCCAGCAGTTTTGAAGGGGCCGCAGATACGCAGTATTTT. Its translation is CASSFEGAADTQYF.

The chain is built from TRBV11-3 and TRBJ2-7; 10 bases agree with TRBD2. Germline trimming cut 4 bases from V and 0 bases from J; bases unmatched to any gene: 6. The CDR3 spans 16 residues. Germline values: CDR1 SGHNT, CDR2 YENEEA. The CDR3, as DNA: TGTGCCAGCAGCTCGAGAGCTAGCGGGGGCTCCTACGAGCAGTACTTC. Its protein is CASSSRASGGSYEQYF.

V usage is TRBV25-1 and J usage is TRBJ2-7; possibly TRBD1 for D (5 bases). Trimming removed 1 base from V and 1 base from J, with 11 bases in between. Germline CDR1 is MGHDK and CDR2 is SYGVNS. The CDR3 has 15 amino acids. CDR3 nucleotide sequence: TGTGCCAGCAGTGAATTAGGGGCACGGTCCTACGAGCAGTACTTC. As protein: CASSELGARSYEQYF.

This clone was counted a single time. The V gene is TRBV9, the J gene TRBJ2-5; D remains unclear. With 0 bases removed from V and 6 bases from J, the gap between germline ends came to 9 bases. Germline V gene sequence: CDR1 SGDLS, CDR2 YYNGEE. The CDR3 spans 13 residues. Written as DNA, the CDR3 is TGTGCCAGCAGCGTAGATGGTTGGCAGACCCAGTACTTC. As protein: CASSVDGWQTQYF. The whole variable domain, remainder taken from reference TRBV9 and TRBJ2-5, is DSGVTQTPKHLITATGQRVTLRCSPRSGDLSVYWYQQSLDQGLQFLIQYYNGEERAKGNILERFSAQQFPDLHSELNLSSLELGDSALYFCASSVDGWQTQYFGPGTRLLVL.

The rearrangement uses TRBV5-1 and TRBJ2-5; a possible D gene is TRBD2 (6 bases). The length of the CDR3 is 13 residues. Germline values: CDR1 SGHRS, CDR2 YFSETQ. Trimming took off 5 bases at V and 2 bases at J, with 10 bases between the two ends. CDR3 region: CASSRREQETQYF. The CDR3 bases are TGCGCCAGCAGTAGGCGGGAACAAGAGACCCAGTACTTC. Drawing the rest from reference TRBV5-1 and TRBJ2-5, the complete variable domain is KAGVTQTPRYLIKTRGQQVTLSCSPISGHRSVSWYQQTPGQGLQFLFEYFSETQRNKGNFPGRFSGRQFSNSRSEMNVSTLELGDSALYLCASSRREQETQYFGPGTRLLVL.